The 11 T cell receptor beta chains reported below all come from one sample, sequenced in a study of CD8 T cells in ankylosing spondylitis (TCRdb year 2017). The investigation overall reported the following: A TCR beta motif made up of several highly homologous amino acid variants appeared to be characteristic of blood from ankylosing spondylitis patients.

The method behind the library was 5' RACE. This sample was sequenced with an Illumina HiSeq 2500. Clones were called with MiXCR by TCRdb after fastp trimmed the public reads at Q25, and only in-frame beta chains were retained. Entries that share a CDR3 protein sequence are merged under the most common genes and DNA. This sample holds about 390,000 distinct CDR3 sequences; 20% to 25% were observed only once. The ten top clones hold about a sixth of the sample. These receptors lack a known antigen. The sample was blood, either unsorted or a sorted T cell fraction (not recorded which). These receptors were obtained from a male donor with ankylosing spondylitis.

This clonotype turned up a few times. CDR3 residues: CASSSPLGGSDYGYTF. Written as DNA, the CDR3 is TGTGCCAGCAGCTCGCCCCTCGGGGGGTCAGACTATGGCTACACCTTC. This chain links TRBV5-6 with TRBJ1-2; perhaps TRBD1 as D (5 bases). The CDR3 contains 16 residues. Trimming removed 3 bases at V and 3 bases at J, with 18 bases between. Germline values: CDR1 SGHDT, CDR2 YYEEEE. Full variable domain (remainder filled in from reference TRBV5-6 and TRBJ1-2): DAGVTQSPTHLIKTRGQQVTLRCSPKSGHDTVSWYQQALGQGPQFIFQYYEEEERQRGNFPDRFSGHQFPNYSSELNVNALLLGDSALYLCASSSPLGGSDYGYTFGSGTRLTVV.

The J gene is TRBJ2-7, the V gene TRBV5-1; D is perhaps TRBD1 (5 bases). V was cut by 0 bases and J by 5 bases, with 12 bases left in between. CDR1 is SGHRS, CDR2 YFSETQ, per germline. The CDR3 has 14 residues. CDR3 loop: CASSLGRGIDEQYF. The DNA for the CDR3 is TGCGCCAGCAGCTTGGGAAGGGGTATCGACGAGCAGTACTTC.

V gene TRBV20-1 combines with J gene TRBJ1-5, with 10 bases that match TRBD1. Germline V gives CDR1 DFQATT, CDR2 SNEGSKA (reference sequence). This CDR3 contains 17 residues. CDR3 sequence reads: CRVPGDRGLYSNQPQHF. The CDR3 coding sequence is TGCAGAGTCCCAGGGGACAGGGGATTGTATAGCAATCAGCCCCAGCATTTT.

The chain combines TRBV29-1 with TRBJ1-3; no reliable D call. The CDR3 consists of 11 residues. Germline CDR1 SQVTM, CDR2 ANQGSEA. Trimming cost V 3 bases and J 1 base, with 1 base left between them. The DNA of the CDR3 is TGCAGCGTTGAGTCTGGAAACACCATATATTTT. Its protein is CSVESGNTIYF.

The CDR3 sequence is CASSIGSWAYNEQFF. CDR3 nucleotide sequence: TGTGCCAGCAGTATCGGGAGCTGGGCTTACAATGAGCAGTTCTTC. The chain joins TRBV28 to TRBJ2-1; TRBD2 is a possible D gene (6 bases). This CDR3 is 15 amino acids long. V gave up 5 bases and J gave up 4 bases, with 15 bases separating them. Germline V gives CDR1 MDHEN, CDR2 SYDVKM.

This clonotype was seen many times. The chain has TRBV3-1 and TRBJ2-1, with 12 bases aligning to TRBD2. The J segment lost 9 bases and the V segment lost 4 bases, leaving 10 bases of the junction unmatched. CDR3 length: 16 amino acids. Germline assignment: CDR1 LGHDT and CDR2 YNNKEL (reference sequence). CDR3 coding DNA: TGTGCCAGCAGCCCAGTGGCACTAGCGGGAGGAGGTGAGCAGTTCTTC. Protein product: CASSPVALAGGGEQFF.

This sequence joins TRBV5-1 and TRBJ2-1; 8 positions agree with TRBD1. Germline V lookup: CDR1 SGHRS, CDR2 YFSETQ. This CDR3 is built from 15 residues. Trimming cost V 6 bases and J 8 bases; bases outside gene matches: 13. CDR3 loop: CASTPGRTGLDEQFF. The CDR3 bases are TGCGCCAGCACCCCAGGGAGGACAGGGTTGGATGAGCAGTTCTTC.

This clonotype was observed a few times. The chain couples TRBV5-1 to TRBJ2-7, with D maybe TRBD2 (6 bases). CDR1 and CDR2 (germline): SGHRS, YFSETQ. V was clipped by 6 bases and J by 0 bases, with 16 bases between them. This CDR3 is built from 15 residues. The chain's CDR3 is CASKAGTRSSYEQYF. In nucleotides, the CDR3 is TGCGCCAGCAAAGCCGGGACTCGGAGCTCCTACGAGCAGTACTTC.

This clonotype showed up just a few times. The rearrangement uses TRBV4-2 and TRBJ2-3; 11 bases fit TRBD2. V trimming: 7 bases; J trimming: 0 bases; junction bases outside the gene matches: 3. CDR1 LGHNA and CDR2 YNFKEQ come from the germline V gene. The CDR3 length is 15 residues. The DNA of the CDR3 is TGTGCCAGCATACGGACTAGCGGGAGCACAGATACGCAGTATTTT. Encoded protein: CASIRTSGSTDTQYF.

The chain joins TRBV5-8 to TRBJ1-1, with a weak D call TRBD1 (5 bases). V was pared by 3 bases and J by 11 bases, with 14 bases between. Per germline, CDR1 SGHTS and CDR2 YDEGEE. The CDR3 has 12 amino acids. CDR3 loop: CASSSDISEAFF. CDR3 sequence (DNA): TGTGCCAGCAGCTCGGACATTAGTGAGGCTTTCTTT.

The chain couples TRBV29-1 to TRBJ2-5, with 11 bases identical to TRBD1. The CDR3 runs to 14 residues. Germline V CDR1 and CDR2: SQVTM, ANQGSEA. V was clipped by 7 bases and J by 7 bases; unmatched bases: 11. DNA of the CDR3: TGCAGCGCCCACCCGGGACAGGGGGGCGGGACCCAGTACTTC. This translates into CSAHPGQGGGTQYF.